The following is a T cell receptor (beta chain) sequence with its context. The antigen is undetermined. Read data end 3 residues before the CDR3 end; the end is taken from the germline J gene. Here immunoSEQ multiplex PCR was the method, and the copy in TCRdb shows in-frame clones only, minus some. Here the sample table reports about 9,200 clones. This record comes from a study of T cells in women clearing cervical HPV infection. The study, taken as a whole, reports: CIN3+ cases had significantly higher TCR repertoire richness than controls, but evenness did not differ.

The germline V gene encodes CDR1 SNHLY and CDR2 FYNNEI. The CDR3 contains 16 residues. The genes are TRBV2 and TRBJ1-2, with a tentative D call TRBD1 (5 bases). Sequenced: blood buffy coat. This receptor was identified in a woman aged 18-70 years with a cervical HPV16 infection that either progressed to CIN3+ or cleared (not recorded which). CDR3 DNA, as far as it was read: TGTGCCAGCAGTCCTGTAGCGGGGGGATCCTACAATGAC. Amino acids: CASSPVAGGSYND. The whole CDR3 sequence is CASSPVAGGSYNDYTF.